Below, 5 T cell receptor beta chains from the same sample are listed, as sequenced in a study of blood T cell repertoires in COVID-19. The data were produced by immunoSEQ multiplex PCR, yet TCRdb's version contains in-frame clones alone and is incomplete. The profile shows roughly 53,000 clones, 86% of them singletons. Sequenced sample: peripheral blood. These receptors were collected from a man older than 75 with acute or convalescent COVID-19.

V usage is TRBV7-8 and J usage is TRBJ1-5; perhaps TRBD1 as D (6 bases). The CDR3 is 13 residues long. Trimming took 7 bases from V and 1 from J, leaving 8 bases between them. The germline CDR1 and CDR2 sequences are SGHVS and FQNEAQ. The CDR3 bases are TGTGCCAGCAACAGGGACAGCAATCAGCCCCAGCATTTT. As protein: CASNRDSNQPQHF.

V gene TRBV5-1 combines with J gene TRBJ1-5; D not resolved. Per germline, CDR1 SGHRS and CDR2 YFSETQ. The CDR3 is 15 amino acids. The ends were cut back, 2 bases at V and 5 bases at J, with 14 bases in the middle. The chain's CDR3 is CASSFPSLLYQPQHF. The CDR3, as DNA: TGCGCCAGCAGCTTCCCCAGTCTTCTTTATCAGCCCCAGCATTTT.

This clone was detected a few times. V gene TRBV12-5 combines with J gene TRBJ2-6; D not certain. CDR3 length: 17 amino acids. V lost 2 bases and J lost 0, with 11 bases in between. Germline CDR1 LGHNT, CDR2 FRNRAP. The CDR3 DNA is TGTGCTAGTGGTTTGCCGTTTAGTTTCTCTGGGGCCAACGTCCTGACTTTC. This codes for CASGLPFSFSGANVLTF. The variable domain in full, with the rest retrieved from reference TRBV12-5 and TRBJ2-6, is DARVTQTPRHKVTEMGQEVTMRCQPILGHNTVFWYRQTMMQGLELLAYFRNRAPLDDSGMPKDRFSAEMPDATLATLKIQPSEPRDSAVYFCASGLPFSFSGANVLTFGAGSRLTVL.

V and J are TRBV18 and TRBJ1-6; D gene uncertain. V lost 1 base to trimming and J lost 8 bases, with 15 bases between them. The length of the CDR3 is 16 residues. The germline V gene has CDR1 KGHSH and CDR2 LQKENI. In nucleotides, the CDR3 is TGTGCCAGCTCACCACTGCCCACCGTCGTAGATTCACCCCTCCACTTT. Protein: CASSPLPTVVDSPLHF.

This clone was counted a single time. V and J are TRBV12-3 or TRBV12-4 and TRBJ2-1, with D hard to call. The ends were cut back, 3 bases at V and 9 bases at J, with 6 bases in the middle. This CDR3 has 11 residues. The CDR3 DNA sequence: TGTGCCAGCAGTTTGAGTCTTGAGCAGTTCTTC. Protein sequence: CASSLSLEQFF.